The next 14 T cell receptor beta chains were all read from a single sample in a study of high-grade serous ovarian cancer treatment subgroups. TCRdb keeps only in-frame clones here, not all; method: immunoSEQ multiplex PCR. The repertoire includes about 9,000 clones, 72% of them detected once, and roughly 10% sits in the top ten. The tumor samples were collected prior to definitive surgery or chemotherapy. Material: tumor tissue. These receptors were taken from a human donor with high-grade serous ovarian cancer.

V and J are TRBV6-1 and TRBJ2-1, with D perhaps TRBD1 (6 bases). V lost 6 bases, J lost 10 bases, and 13 bases lay in between. The CDR3 is made up of 12 amino acids. Germline V gene data show CDR1 as MNHNS and CDR2 as SASEGT. CDR3: CASRRPTGEQFF. DNA for the CDR3: TGTGCCAGCAGGCGGCCGACAGGAGAGCAGTTCTTC.

This sequence joins TRBV7-2 and TRBJ2-7, with D possibly TRBD2 on 6 matching bases. Trimming shortened V by 4 bases and J by 7 bases, and 11 bases separated the two germline ends. CDR1 SGHTA and CDR2 FQGNSA come from the germline V gene. This CDR3 spans 12 amino acids. In nucleotides, the CDR3 is TGTGCCAGCAGCTCTAGTGGGGGGGAGCAGTACTTC. Its translation is CASSSSGGEQYF.

This clone was seen a few times. The V call is TRBV10-1, the J call TRBJ2-2, with 7 bases matching TRBD1. This CDR3 region has 15 residues. In germline, CDR1 is WNHNN, CDR2 SYGVQD (reference sequence). The V segment lost 8 bases and the J segment 3 bases; nucleotides outside the gene matches: 9. The CDR3 loop is CASGRGGRDTGELFF. CDR3 bases: TGCGCCAGCGGCCGAGGGGGCAGGGACACCGGGGAGCTGTTTTTT.

The chain links TRBV5-5 to TRBJ1-1; 7 nucleotides match TRBD1. CDR3 length equals 15 residues. Germline-derived CDR1 and CDR2 are SGHKS and YYEKEE (reference sequence). J lost 3 bases, V lost 4 bases, and 9 bases had no gene match. CDR3 DNA sequence: TGTGCCAGCAGCATCCGGGACAGCCCATACACTGAAGCTTTCTTT. Translation gives CASSIRDSPYTEAFF.

This clone was counted only a few times. The chain couples TRBV4-2 to TRBJ2-5, with 10 bases that match TRBD2. Germline V CDR1 and CDR2: LGHNA, YNFKEQ. After removal of 5 bases from V and 5 bases from J, the junction contained 5 bases not matched to a gene. The CDR3 sequence is 14 residues long. CDR3 amino acids: CASSLGTSVETQYF. The CDR3 coding sequence is TGTGCCAGCAGCTTGGGGACTAGCGTTGAGACCCAGTACTTC.

V is TRBV25-1 and J is TRBJ2-7, with TRBD1 identical over 8 bases. J gave up 7 bases and V 7 bases, and 3 bases lay outside the gene matches. This CDR3 spans 11 amino acids. The germline V gene encodes CDR1 MGHDK and CDR2 SYGVNS. The CDR3 bases are TGTGCCAGCACCAGGGGGCGGGAGCAGTACTTC. This gives the protein CASTRGREQYF.

The rearrangement uses TRBV29-1 and TRBJ2-3; 9 nucleotides agree with TRBD2. The germline CDR1 and CDR2 sequences are SQVTM and ANQGSEA. The CDR3 length is 11 residues. Trimming took 7 bases from V and 6 from J; bases not matched to a gene: 2. For the CDR3, the DNA is TGCAGCGGGACTAGCGATGATACGCAGTATTTT. Translation: CSGTSDDTQYF.

The chain recombines TRBV19 with TRBJ2-2, with D possibly being TRBD1 (6 bases). Trimming left V 6 bases short and J 4 bases short, with 9 bases between. The germline V gene encodes CDR1 LNHDA and CDR2 SQIVND (reference sequence). CDR3 length equals 13 residues. The CDR3 loop is CASREGGTGELFF. CDR3 nucleotides: TGTGCCAGTAGGGAAGGGGGCACCGGGGAGCTGTTTTTT.

V usage is TRBV5-1 and J usage is TRBJ2-7, with D maybe TRBD1 (6 bases). This CDR3 region has 17 residues. Trimming stripped 3 bases from V and 3 bases from J, with 22 bases between. The germline V gene has CDR1 SGHRS and CDR2 YFSETQ. The DNA of the CDR3 is TGCGCCAGCAGCTCAGTATTTTATGGGGGCTCGATCTACGAGCAGTACTTC. Protein sequence: CASSSVFYGGSIYEQYF.

The CDR3 region has the DNA TGTGCCAGCAGCTCAGCCCTTGGTACTACCTACGAGCAGTACTTC. It encodes CASSSALGTTYEQYF. This chain joins TRBV7-2 and TRBJ2-7; D gene uncertain. V was cut by 4 bases and J by 2 bases, with 15 bases left in between. The germline gives CDR1 SGHTA, CDR2 FQGNSA. The CDR3 length is 15 residues.

The rearrangement joins TRBV6-8 to TRBJ2-1; 9 nucleotides align to TRBD2. The ends lost 4 bases at V and 7 bases at J; junction bases unmatched: 14. Germline CDR1 reads MNHGY; CDR2 reads SAAAGT. This CDR3 has 17 residues. The CDR3 protein is CASSSDRSGRSYNEQFF. CDR3 DNA: TGTGCCAGCAGTTCAGATCGGAGCGGGAGGAGCTATAATGAGCAGTTCTTC.

The CDR3 DNA sequence: TGTGCTAGTGGTGAGGGAGACTTTTGGAATGAGCAGTTCTTC. It encodes CASGEGDFWNEQFF. This chain joins TRBV12-5 and TRBJ2-1; a weak D match, TRBD2 (5 bases). Trimming pared 5 bases from V and 7 bases from J, leaving 15 bases between. Germline values: CDR1 LGHNT, CDR2 FRNRAP. The CDR3 runs to 14 residues.

The chain has TRBV25-1 and TRBJ2-3; TRBD2 matches 8 bases. The V gene's germline CDR1 is MGHDK and CDR2 SYGVNS. The CDR3 runs 14 residues. Losses at the gene ends were 10 bases for V and 5 bases for J; bases not matched to a gene: 11. Here the CDR3 reads CATSRGGQVDTQYF. The CDR3 region has the DNA TGTGCCACCTCCCGGGGGGGGCAGGTAGATACGCAGTATTTT.

V and J are TRBV28 and TRBJ2-5; TRBD2 aligns across 12 bases. The germline CDR1 and CDR2 sequences are MDHEN and SYDVKM. The CDR3 has 15 amino acids. V lost 5 bases, J lost 4 bases, and 5 bases stayed unmatched. The CDR3 region has the DNA TGTGCCAGCAGTCTATCGACTAGCGGGGGAGAGACCCAGTACTTC. Translation gives CASSLSTSGGETQYF.